The 9 T cell receptor beta chains presented below share a single source sample, sequenced in a study of metastatic and nonmetastatic thyroid tumors. TCRdb re-analyzed the PCR reads through MiXCR. Seen here are around 34,000 clones, less than 20% observed once, and the top ten hold around 8.5%. All patients were treatment-naive before thyroid surgery. The sample taken for sequencing was blood. The origin of the receptors is a female donor with papillary thyroid cancer or a benign thyroid nodule (not recorded which). Some clones in this sample may be carry-over from other donors' samples.

This clone has at least ten counts. The chain is built from TRBV7-9 and TRBJ2-1; TRBD2 agrees at 9 bases. Losses at the gene ends were 5 bases for V and 2 bases for J; bases not matched to a gene: 1. This CDR3 has 14 amino acids. Germline assignment: CDR1 SEHNR and CDR2 FQNEAQ (reference sequence). CDR3 nucleotides: TGTGCCAGCAGCCCTAGCGGGACCTACAATGAGCAGTTCTTC. This encodes CASSPSGTYNEQFF.

Concerning this clone: A single base separates this from a much larger clone, so it may be a read error. Other nucleotide sequences in the sample specify the same CDR3. The rearrangement uses TRBV28 and TRBJ2-3; TRBD2 aligns across 8 bases. The CDR3 has 17 residues. J lost 2 bases, V lost 6 bases, and 13 bases had no gene match. Germline lookup yields CDR1 MDHEN and CDR2 SYDVKM. This CDR3 reads CASSLLTSGQITDTQYF. CDR3 sequence (DNA): TGTGCCAGCAGCCTATTAACTAGCGGTCAAATCACAGATACGCAGTATTTT.

This clone has just a few counts. V is TRBV6-1 and J is TRBJ2-7, with 8 positions matching TRBD1. V shed 6 bases and J 3 bases; nucleotides not matched to a gene: 10. The CDR3 has 15 amino acids. The V gene's germline CDR1 is MNHNS and CDR2 SASEGT. The CDR3 sequence: CASSLTTGEGYEQYF. The CDR3 DNA reads as TGTGCCAGCAGCTTAACGACAGGGGAAGGCTACGAGCAGTACTTC.

V usage is TRBV3-1 and J usage is TRBJ2-7; possibly TRBD1 for D (5 bases). There are 15 residues in the CDR3. Trimming cost V 1 base and J 0 bases, with 10 bases left between them. Per germline, CDR1 LGHDT and CDR2 YNNKEL (reference sequence). The CDR3 here is CASSQGTQSSYEQYF. The CDR3 DNA reads as TGTGCCAGCAGCCAAGGGACACAGAGCTCCTACGAGCAGTACTTC.

This clone was counted at least ten times. The genes are TRBV5-1 and TRBJ2-5; D perhaps matches TRBD1 (5 bases). Germline values: CDR1 SGHRS, CDR2 YFSETQ. This CDR3 has 16 amino acids. Trimming pared 4 bases from V and 5 bases from J, leaving 21 bases between. CDR3 sequence (DNA): TGCGCCAGCAGCCCGTCTTTTGGGGCGAGGTGGGAGACCCAGTACTTC. Translated: CASSPSFGARWETQYF.

The V call is TRBV11-2, the J call TRBJ2-7, with D hard to call. The CDR3 loop spans 13 amino acids. The germline V gene has CDR1 SGHAT and CDR2 FQNNGV. Trimming pared 0 bases from V and 4 bases from J, leaving 7 bases between. CDR3 sequence (DNA): TGTGCCAGCAGCTTAGATCCCTCGTACGAGCAGTACTTC. Translating it yields CASSLDPSYEQYF.

This clone was seen repeatedly, ten times or more. The chain employs TRBV9 and TRBJ2-4; a weak D match, TRBD1 (5 bases). This CDR3 is built from 17 residues. Trimming shortened V by 1 base and J by 1 base, and 15 bases separated the two germline ends. Germline CDR1 and CDR2: SGDLS and YYNGEE. The CDR3 reads CASSVRRGREAKNIQYF. CDR3 bases: TGTGCCAGCAGCGTAAGAAGGGGCCGAGAGGCCAAAAACATTCAGTACTTC.

This clone was picked up many times. V is TRBV18 and J is TRBJ2-7, with 8 positions matching TRBD1. V shed 3 bases and J 5 bases; nucleotides not matched to a gene: 9. Germline loops: CDR1 KGHSH, CDR2 LQKENI. The CDR3 length is 15 residues. CDR3 nucleotides: TGTGCCAGCTCACCCGGGTCTGACAGGGGCGACGAGCAGTACTTC. The encoded protein is CASSPGSDRGDEQYF.

The rearrangement uses TRBV12-3 or TRBV12-4 and TRBJ1-2; D is unclear. V dropped 2 bases and J dropped 0 bases, with 4 bases sitting between them. The CDR3 length is 13 residues. The CDR3 spells CASSLSSNYGYTF. The CDR3 coding sequence is TGTGCCAGCAGTTTATCGTCTAACTATGGCTACACCTTC.